A selection of T cell receptor beta chains follows, all from one sample in a study of cytomegalovirus exposure and HLA in healthy donors. Produced via immunoSEQ multiplex PCR; TCRdb's table is partial and in-frame only. The repertoire holds 68,000 or so clones, with approximately 88% as singletons. The source material was PBMCs. These TCRs come from a woman aged 18-29 years in good health and CMV-seronegative. Each CDR3 is given with its conserved first and last residue. Fields, in order: V gene, D gene, J gene, clone size, CDR3 protein, CDR3 DNA. D genes are given only for firm matches. The size entry is marked missing in some rows and otherwise reads once, few, many or a size class.

V: TRBV7-6
D: TRBD2
J: TRBJ2-5
size: .
CDR3: CASSRQRGAWETQYF
DNA: TGTGCCAGCAGCCGCCAGCGGGGGGCGTGGGAGACCCAGTACTTC

V: TRBV28
D: TRBD1
J: TRBJ1-1
size: .
CDR3: CASRTGGTEAFF
DNA: TGTGCCAGCAGAACAGGGGGCACTGAAGCTTTCTTT

V: TRBV7-6
D: TRBD2
J: TRBJ2-2
size: .
CDR3: CASSPIAGGFRTGELFF
DNA: TGTGCCAGCAGCCCAATAGCGGGGGGGTTTCGCACCGGGGAGCTGTTTTTT

V: TRBV7-9
D: TRBD2
J: TRBJ2-2
size: .
CDR3: CASSLTLAGRTGELFF
DNA: TGTGCCAGCAGCTTAACACTAGCGGGGCGGACCGGGGAGCTGTTTTTT

V: TRBV2
D: .
J: TRBJ1-1
size: .
CDR3: CASSRDMNTEAFF
DNA: TGTGCCAGCAGCCGGGACATGAACACTGAAGCTTTCTTT

V: TRBV7-2
D: TRBD1
J: TRBJ2-7
size: .
CDR3: CASSSDRGYEQYF
DNA: TGTGCCAGCAGCTCCGACAGGGGCTACGAGCAGTACTTC

V: TRBV28
D: TRBD1
J: TRBJ1-4
size: .
CDR3: CASSSGTGREKLFF
DNA: TGTGCCAGCAGTTCCGGGACAGGGCGGGAAAAACTGTTTTTT

V: TRBV21-1
D: .
J: TRBJ2-7
size: .
CDR3: CASSKVRYRTYEQYF
DNA: TGTGCCAGCAGCAAAGTTCGTTACAGGACCTACGAGCAGTACTTC

V: TRBV6-6
D: TRBD1
J: TRBJ2-7
size: .
CDR3: CASRGPRDRGTEQYF
DNA: TGTGCCAGTCGCGGCCCACGGGACAGGGGGACCGAGCAGTACTTC

V: TRBV19
D: .
J: TRBJ2-6
size: .
CDR3: CASSTVRAGANVLTF
DNA: TGTGCCAGTAGTACTGTCAGGGCGGGGGCCAACGTCCTGACTTTC

V: TRBV7-2
D: TRBD1
J: TRBJ2-5
size: .
CDR3: CASSQTGGWETQYF
DNA: TGTGCCAGCAGCCAGACAGGGGGCTGGGAGACCCAGTACTTC

V: TRBV9
D: .
J: TRBJ1-2
size: few
CDR3: CASSRLGGNYGYTF
DNA: TGTGCCAGCAGCCGACTTGGAGGGAACTATGGCTACACCTTC

V: TRBV7-6
D: TRBD1
J: TRBJ1-1
size: .
CDR3: CASSLVQGGNTEAFF
DNA: TGTGCCAGCAGCTTAGTACAGGGGGGGAACACTGAAGCTTTCTTT

V: TRBV27
D: TRBD2
J: TRBJ2-2
size: .
CDR3: CATTKGYSGRGNTGELFF
DNA: TGTGCCACAACGAAGGGGTATAGCGGGAGGGGGAACACCGGGGAGCTGTTTTTT

V: TRBV7-2
D: TRBD1
J: TRBJ2-7
size: .
CDR3: CASSLASTGVRGGEQYF
DNA: TGTGCCAGCAGCTTAGCTTCGACAGGGGTGAGGGGCGGCGAGCAGTACTTC

V: TRBV6-5
D: .
J: TRBJ2-5
size: .
CDR3: CASSYSRREETQYF
DNA: TGTGCCAGCAGTTACTCGAGGAGGGAGGAGACCCAGTACTTC

V: TRBV5-4
D: .
J: TRBJ2-4
size: .
CDR3: CASSRSGAWTQYF
DNA: TGTGCCAGCAGCAGGAGCGGAGCTTGGACTCAGTACTTC

V: TRBV6-6
D: .
J: TRBJ2-5
size: once
CDR3: CASTPRRFGETQYF
DNA: TGTGCCAGCACGCCTAGAAGGTTTGGGGAGACCCAGTACTTC

V: TRBV29-1
D: .
J: TRBJ2-3
size: .
CDR3: CSVGIVGTDTQYF
DNA: TGCAGCGTTGGTATAGTGGGCACAGATACGCAGTATTTT

V: TRBV10-3
D: TRBD2
J: TRBJ2-7
size: once
CDR3: CAIGSLAGAYEQYF
DNA: TGTGCCATCGGTAGCCTAGCGGGAGCCTACGAGCAGTACTTC

V: TRBV7-2
D: TRBD2
J: TRBJ2-3
size: .
CDR3: CASSFSVTSGSDTQYF
DNA: TGTGCCAGCAGCTTCTCAGTGACTAGCGGTTCAGATACGCAGTATTTT

V: TRBV19
D: TRBD2
J: TRBJ2-1
size: .
CDR3: CASHPGTKYNEQFF
DNA: TGTGCCAGTCACCCCGGGACTAAGTACAATGAGCAGTTCTTC

V: TRBV5-6
D: .
J: TRBJ1-2
size: .
CDR3: CASSLGQQANYGYTF
DNA: TGTGCCAGCAGCTTGGGACAGCAAGCTAACTATGGCTACACCTTC

V: TRBV5-1
D: TRBD2
J: TRBJ2-7
size: .
CDR3: CASSLDSSGSITYEQYF
DNA: TGCGCCAGCAGCTTGGACTCTAGCGGGAGTATCACCTACGAGCAGTACTTC

V: TRBV25-1
D: .
J: TRBJ2-7
size: .
CDR3: CASSERGTEQYF
DNA: TGTGCCAGCAGTGAACGGGGGACCGAGCAGTACTTC

V: TRBV7-9
D: TRBD2
J: TRBJ2-2
size: .
CDR3: CASASQRGTGELFF
DNA: TGTGCCAGCGCCAGTCAGCGGGGCACCGGGGAGCTGTTTTTT

V: TRBV9
D: TRBD2
J: TRBJ2-1
size: .
CDR3: CASSVPSLGLAGKHSYNEQFF
DNA: TGTGCCAGCAGCGTACCTTCTCTGGGACTAGCGGGTAAACACTCCTACAATGAGCAGTTCTTC

V: TRBV5-6
D: .
J: TRBJ1-1
size: .
CDR3: CASSPGGRRTEAFF
DNA: TGTGCCAGCTCGCCCGGGGGGAGAAGGACTGAAGCTTTCTTT

V: TRBV5-1
D: TRBD2
J: TRBJ2-7
size: .
CDR3: CASRPGLAEYEQYF
DNA: TGCGCCAGCAGGCCGGGACTAGCGGAGTACGAGCAGTACTTC

V: TRBV19
D: TRBD1
J: TRBJ2-1
size: once
CDR3: CASSPRDRGRSEQFF
DNA: TGTGCCAGTAGTCCGCGGGACAGGGGGCGGAGTGAGCAGTTCTTC

V: TRBV7-9
D: TRBD1
J: TRBJ1-1
size: .
CDR3: CASSWNRGTEAFF
DNA: TGTGCCAGCAGCTGGAACAGGGGCACTGAAGCTTTCTTT

V: TRBV6-5
D: TRBD1
J: TRBJ2-5
size: .
CDR3: CASSWTGGKTQYF
DNA: TGTGCCAGCAGTTGGACAGGGGGAAAGACCCAGTACTTC

V: TRBV2
D: TRBD1
J: TRBJ1-2
size: .
CDR3: CASSAFDRGGRGYTF
DNA: TGTGCCAGCAGCGCATTCGACAGGGGCGGTAGGGGCTACACCTTC

V: TRBV11-2
D: TRBD2
J: TRBJ2-3
size: .
CDR3: CASSRGGADTQYF
DNA: TGTGCCAGCAGCCGGGGAGGGGCAGATACGCAGTATTTT

V: TRBV11-2
D: TRBD1
J: TRBJ2-7
size: .
CDR3: CASSFRGTGVGYEQYF
DNA: TGTGCCAGCAGCTTTAGAGGTACAGGGGTGGGATACGAGCAGTACTTC

V: TRBV6-1
D: .
J: TRBJ1-1
size: .
CDR3: CASSEALPHMGGTEAFF
DNA: TGTGCCAGCAGTGAAGCGCTTCCCCATATGGGGGGCACTGAAGCTTTCTTT

V: TRBV27
D: TRBD2
J: TRBJ2-5
size: .
CDR3: CASSLSGLAGAEETQYF
DNA: TGTGCCAGCAGTTTATCAGGACTAGCGGGAGCCGAAGAGACCCAGTACTTC

V: TRBV5-1
D: .
J: TRBJ1-1
size: .
CDR3: CASSLSSGDTEAFF
DNA: TGCGCCAGCAGCTTGTCTTCGGGGGACACTGAAGCTTTCTTT

V: TRBV6-5
D: .
J: TRBJ1-2
size: .
CDR3: CASTRHTNYGYTF
DNA: TGTGCCAGCACTCGACATACTAACTATGGCTACACCTTC

V: TRBV18
D: TRBD1
J: TRBJ2-7
size: .
CDR3: CASSGDRGSYEQYF
DNA: TGTGCCAGCTCAGGGGACAGGGGTTCCTACGAGCAGTACTTC

V: TRBV5-5
D: .
J: TRBJ1-1
size: .
CDR3: CASSSWTVTEAFF
DNA: TGTGCCAGCAGCTCATGGACAGTAACTGAAGCTTTCTTT

V: TRBV2
D: TRBD1
J: TRBJ1-3
size: .
CDR3: CASSGTGSGNTIYF
DNA: TGTGCCAGCAGCGGGACAGGGTCTGGAAACACCATATATTTT

V: TRBV28
D: TRBD1
J: TRBJ2-4
size: .
CDR3: CASSGQGTGGKQRQYF
DNA: TGTGCCAGCAGCGGACAGGGGACAGGGGGCAAGCAACGACAGTACTTC

V: TRBV5-6
D: TRBD1
J: TRBJ1-2
size: .
CDR3: CASSLGQGVIGYGYTF
DNA: TGTGCCAGCAGCTTGGGACAGGGGGTCATCGGCTATGGCTACACCTTC

V: TRBV7-9
D: .
J: TRBJ1-4
size: .
CDR3: CASSTDSYNEKLFF
DNA: TGTGCCAGCAGCACGGACAGCTATAATGAAAAACTGTTTTTT

V: TRBV27
D: .
J: TRBJ1-2
size: few
CDR3: CASRPLQGTYGYTF
DNA: TGTGCCAGCAGGCCCTTACAGGGTACCTATGGCTACACCTTC